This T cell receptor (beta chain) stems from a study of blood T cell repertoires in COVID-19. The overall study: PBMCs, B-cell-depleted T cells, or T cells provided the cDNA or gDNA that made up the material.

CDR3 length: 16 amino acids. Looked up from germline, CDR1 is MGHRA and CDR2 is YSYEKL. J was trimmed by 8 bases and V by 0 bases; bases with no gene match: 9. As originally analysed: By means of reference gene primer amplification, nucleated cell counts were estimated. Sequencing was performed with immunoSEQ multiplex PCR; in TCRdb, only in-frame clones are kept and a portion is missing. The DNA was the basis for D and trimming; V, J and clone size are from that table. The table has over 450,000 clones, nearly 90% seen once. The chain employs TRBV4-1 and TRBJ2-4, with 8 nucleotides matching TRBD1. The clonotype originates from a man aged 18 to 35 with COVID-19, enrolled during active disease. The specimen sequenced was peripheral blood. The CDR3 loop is CASSQDEGTGGYIQYF. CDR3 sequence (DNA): TGCGCCAGCAGCCAAGATGAGGGGACAGGCGGATACATTCAGTACTTC.